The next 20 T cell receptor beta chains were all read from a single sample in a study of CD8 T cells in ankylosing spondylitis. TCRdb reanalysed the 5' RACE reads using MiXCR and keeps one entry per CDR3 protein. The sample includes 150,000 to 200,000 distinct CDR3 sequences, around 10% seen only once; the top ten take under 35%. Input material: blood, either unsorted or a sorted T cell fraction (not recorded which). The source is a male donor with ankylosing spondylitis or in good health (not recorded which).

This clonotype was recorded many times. Here the CDR3 reads CASSLEAGIYNEQFF. Written as DNA, the CDR3 is TGTGCCAGCAGCTTAGAGGCTGGGATTTACAATGAGCAGTTCTTC. The V call is TRBV11-2, the J call TRBJ2-1, with no clear D. The CDR3 is 15 residues long. Germline values: CDR1 SGHAT, CDR2 FQNNGV. The germline V and J ends were trimmed by 0 bases and 4 bases, with 10 bases remaining between them.

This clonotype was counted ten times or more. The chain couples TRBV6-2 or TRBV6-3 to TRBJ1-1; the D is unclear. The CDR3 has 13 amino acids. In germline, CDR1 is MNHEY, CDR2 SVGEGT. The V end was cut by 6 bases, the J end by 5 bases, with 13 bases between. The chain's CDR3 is CASRTRRKTEAFF. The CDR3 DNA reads TGTGCCAGCAGGACAAGGAGAAAAACTGAAGCTTTCTTT.

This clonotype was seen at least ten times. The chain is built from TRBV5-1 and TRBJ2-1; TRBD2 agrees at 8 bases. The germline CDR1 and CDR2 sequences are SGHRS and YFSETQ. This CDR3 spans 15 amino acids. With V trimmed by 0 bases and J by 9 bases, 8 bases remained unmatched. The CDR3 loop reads CASSLVAAGGVEQFF. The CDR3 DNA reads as TGCGCCAGCAGCTTGGTTGCGGCGGGAGGAGTTGAGCAGTTCTTC.

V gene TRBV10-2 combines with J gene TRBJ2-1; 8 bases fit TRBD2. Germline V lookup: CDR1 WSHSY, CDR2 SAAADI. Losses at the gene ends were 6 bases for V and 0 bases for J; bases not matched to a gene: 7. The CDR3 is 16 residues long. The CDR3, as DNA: TGCGCCAGCAGGGGGAGCGGGGGACGCTCCTACAATGAGCAGTTCTTC. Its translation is CASRGSGGRSYNEQFF.

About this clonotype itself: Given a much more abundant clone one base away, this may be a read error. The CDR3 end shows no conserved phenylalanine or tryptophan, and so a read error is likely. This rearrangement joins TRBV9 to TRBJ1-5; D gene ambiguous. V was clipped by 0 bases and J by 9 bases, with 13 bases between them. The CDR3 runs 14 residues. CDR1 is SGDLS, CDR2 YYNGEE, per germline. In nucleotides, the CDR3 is TGTGCCAGCAGCGTAGATCTCGGAAGAGGGCCCCAGCATCTT. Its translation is CASSVDLGRGPQHL.

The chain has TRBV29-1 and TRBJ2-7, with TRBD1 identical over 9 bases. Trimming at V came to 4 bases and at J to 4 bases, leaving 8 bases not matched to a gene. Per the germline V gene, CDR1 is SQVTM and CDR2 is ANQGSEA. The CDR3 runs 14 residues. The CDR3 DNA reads TGCAGCGTTGCCGGGACAGGGCGACGGTACGAGCAGTACTTC. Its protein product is CSVAGTGRRYEQYF.

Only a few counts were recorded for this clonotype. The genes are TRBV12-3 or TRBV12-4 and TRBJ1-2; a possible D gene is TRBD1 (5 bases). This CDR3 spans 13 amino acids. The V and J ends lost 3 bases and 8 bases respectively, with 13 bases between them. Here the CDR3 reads CASSFRSRGGYTF. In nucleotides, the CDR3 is TGTGCCAGCAGTTTCCGGTCGAGGGGAGGCTACACCTTC.

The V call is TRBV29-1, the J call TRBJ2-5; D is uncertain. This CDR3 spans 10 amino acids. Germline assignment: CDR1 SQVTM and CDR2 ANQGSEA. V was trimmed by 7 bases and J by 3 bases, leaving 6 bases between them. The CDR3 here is CSAREETQYF. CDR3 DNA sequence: TGCAGCGCTCGAGAAGAGACCCAGTACTTC.

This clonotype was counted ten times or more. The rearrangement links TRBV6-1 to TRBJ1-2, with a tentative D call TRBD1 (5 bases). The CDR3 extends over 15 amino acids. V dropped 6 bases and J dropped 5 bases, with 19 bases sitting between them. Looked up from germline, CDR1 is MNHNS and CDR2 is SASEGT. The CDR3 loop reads CASSSSSTGGYGYTF. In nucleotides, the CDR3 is TGTGCCAGCAGCTCCAGTTCTACAGGAGGGTATGGCTACACCTTC.

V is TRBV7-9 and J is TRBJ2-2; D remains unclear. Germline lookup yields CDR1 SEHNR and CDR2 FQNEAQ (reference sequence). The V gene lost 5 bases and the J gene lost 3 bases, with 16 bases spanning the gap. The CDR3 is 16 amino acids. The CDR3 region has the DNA TGTGCCAGCAGCCCTCCGTCGGCGGTGGACACCGGGGAGCTGTTTTTT. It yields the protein CASSPPSAVDTGELFF. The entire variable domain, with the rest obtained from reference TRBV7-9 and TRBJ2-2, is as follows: DTGVSQNPRHKITKRGQNVTFRCDPISEHNRLYWYRQTLGQGPEFLTYFQNEAQLEKSRLLSDRFSAERPKGSFSTLEIQRTEQGDSAMYLCASSPPSAVDTGELFFGEGSRLTVL.

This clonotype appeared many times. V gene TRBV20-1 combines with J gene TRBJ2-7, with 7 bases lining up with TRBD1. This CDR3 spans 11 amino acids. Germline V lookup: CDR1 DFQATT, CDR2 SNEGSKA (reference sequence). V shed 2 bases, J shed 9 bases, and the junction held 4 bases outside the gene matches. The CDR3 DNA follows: TGCAGTGCTAGAACAGGGGAGCGGCAGTACTTC. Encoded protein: CSARTGERQYF.

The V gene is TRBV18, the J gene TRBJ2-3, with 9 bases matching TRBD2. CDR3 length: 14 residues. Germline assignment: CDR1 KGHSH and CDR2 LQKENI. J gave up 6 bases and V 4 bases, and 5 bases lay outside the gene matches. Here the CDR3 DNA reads TGTGCCAGCTCACACTCTAGCGGGGATGATACGCAGTATTTT. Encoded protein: CASSHSSGDDTQYF.

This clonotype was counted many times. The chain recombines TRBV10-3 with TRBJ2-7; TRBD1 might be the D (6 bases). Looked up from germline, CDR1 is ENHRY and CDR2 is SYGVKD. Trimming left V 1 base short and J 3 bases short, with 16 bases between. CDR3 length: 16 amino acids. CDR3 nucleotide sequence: TGTGCCATCAGTGAGTGGGGGCCCCTCGCGGGCTACGAGCAGTACTTC. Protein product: CAISEWGPLAGYEQYF.

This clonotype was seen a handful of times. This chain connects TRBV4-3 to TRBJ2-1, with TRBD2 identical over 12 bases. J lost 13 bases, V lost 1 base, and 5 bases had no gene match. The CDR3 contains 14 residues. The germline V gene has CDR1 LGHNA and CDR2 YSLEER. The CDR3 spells CASSQVLAGGFQFF. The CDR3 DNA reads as TGCGCCAGCAGCCAAGTCCTAGCGGGGGGGTTTCAGTTCTTC.

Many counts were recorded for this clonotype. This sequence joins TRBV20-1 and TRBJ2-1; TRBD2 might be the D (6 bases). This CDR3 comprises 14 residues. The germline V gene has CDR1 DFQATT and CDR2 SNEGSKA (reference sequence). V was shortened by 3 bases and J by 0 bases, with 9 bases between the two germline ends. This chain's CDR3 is CSASWRGSYNEQFF. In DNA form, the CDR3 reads TGCAGTGCTAGTTGGCGGGGCTCCTACAATGAGCAGTTCTTC.

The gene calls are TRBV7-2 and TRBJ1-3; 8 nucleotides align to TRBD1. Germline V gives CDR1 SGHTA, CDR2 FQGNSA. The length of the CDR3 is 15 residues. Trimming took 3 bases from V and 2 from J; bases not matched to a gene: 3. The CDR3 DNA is TGTGCCAGCAGCTTCCAGGGACAGGCTGGAAACACCATATATTTT. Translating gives CASSFQGQAGNTIYF. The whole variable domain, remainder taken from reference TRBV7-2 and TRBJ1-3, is GAGVSQSPSNKVTEKGKDVELRCDPISGHTALYWYRQSLGQGLEFLIYFQGNSAPDKSGLPSDRFSAERTGGSVSTLTIQRTQQEDSAVYLCASSFQGQAGNTIYFGEGSWLTVV.

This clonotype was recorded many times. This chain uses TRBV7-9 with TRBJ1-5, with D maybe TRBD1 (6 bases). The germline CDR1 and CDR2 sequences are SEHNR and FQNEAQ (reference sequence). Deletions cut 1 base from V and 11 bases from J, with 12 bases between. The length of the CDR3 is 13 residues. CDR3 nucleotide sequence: TGTGCCAGCAGCTTAGAGGGGGGGTCAGCCCAGCATTTT. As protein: CASSLEGGSAQHF. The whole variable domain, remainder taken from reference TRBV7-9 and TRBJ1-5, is DTGVSQNPRHKITKRGQNVTFRCDPISEHNRLYWYRQTLGQGPEFLTYFQNEAQLEKSRLLSDRFSAERPKGSFSTLEIQRTEQGDSAMYLCASSLEGGSAQHFGDGTRLSIL.

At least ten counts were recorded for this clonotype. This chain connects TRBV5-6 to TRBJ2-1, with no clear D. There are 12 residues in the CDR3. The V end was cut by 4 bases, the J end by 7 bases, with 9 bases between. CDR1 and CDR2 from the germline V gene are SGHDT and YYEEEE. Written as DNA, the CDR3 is TGTGCCAGCAGCAAAGACCTGAATGAGCAGTTCTTC. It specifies CASSKDLNEQFF. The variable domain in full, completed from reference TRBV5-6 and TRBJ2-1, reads DAGVTQSPTHLIKTRGQQVTLRCSPKSGHDTVSWYQQALGQGPQFIFQYYEEEERQRGNFPDRFSGHQFPNYSSELNVNALLLGDSALYLCASSKDLNEQFFGPGTRLTVL.

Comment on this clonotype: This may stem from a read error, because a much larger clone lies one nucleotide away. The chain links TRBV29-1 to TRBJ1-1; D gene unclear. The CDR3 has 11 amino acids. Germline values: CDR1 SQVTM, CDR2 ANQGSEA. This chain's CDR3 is CGATVNTEAFF. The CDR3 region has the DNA TGCGGCGCTACGGTAAACACTGAAGCTTTCTTT.

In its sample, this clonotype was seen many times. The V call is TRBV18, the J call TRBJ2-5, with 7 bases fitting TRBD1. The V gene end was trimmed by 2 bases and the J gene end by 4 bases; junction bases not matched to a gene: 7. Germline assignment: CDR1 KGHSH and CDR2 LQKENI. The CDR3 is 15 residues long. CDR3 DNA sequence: TGTGCCAGCTCACCAGAGAAGGCAGGGGGAGAGACCCAGTACTTC. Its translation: CASSPEKAGGETQYF.